These 4 T cell receptor beta chains share one sample of origin, sequenced in a study of monozygotic twins with inflammatory bowel disease (dated by TCRdb to the late 2010s). Libraries came from 5' RACE. The sequencer listed for this sample is Illumina HiSeq 2500. TCRdb reprocessed the reads into one record per CDR3 protein sequence, lacking DNA. This sample's table has entries for 150,000 to 200,000 distinct CDR3 sequences. Around 7.2% of the sample is in the top ten clones. Sequencing input: blood. All receptors derive from a human donor with ulcerative colitis or Crohn's disease, or a healthy co-twin of an affected twin (not recorded which).

The genes are TRBV5-1 and TRBJ1-2. Germline V gene sequence: CDR1 SGHRS, CDR2 YFSETQ. This CDR3 comprises 11 residues. The CDR3 loop is CASRLEGGYTF.

The chain couples TRBV11-2 to TRBJ2-1; TCRdb's D call of TRBD2 is untestable without DNA. The CDR3 extends over 15 amino acids. CDR1 SGHAT and CDR2 FQNNGV come from the germline V gene. The CDR3 here is CASSSTGTSGRVQFF.

The J gene is TRBJ1-1, the V gene TRBV3-1; the TCRdb D gene call, TRBD1, has no DNA to confirm it. The CDR3 spans 14 residues. Germline lookup yields CDR1 LGHDT and CDR2 YNNKEL (reference sequence). Here the CDR3 reads CASCLWGQNTEAFF.

The rearrangement joins TRBV5-6 to TRBJ2-7; TCRdb indicates TRBD1, and absent DNA this call remains unverified. Germline loops: CDR1 SGHDT, CDR2 YYEEEE. The CDR3 totals 13 residues. The CDR3 here is CASSPYRDSEQYF. Full variable domain (rest looked up from reference TRBV5-6 and TRBJ2-7): DAGVTQSPTHLIKTRGQQVTLRCSPKSGHDTVSWYQQALGQGPQFIFQYYEEEERQRGNFPDRFSGHQFPNYSSELNVNALLLGDSALYLCASSPYRDSEQYFGPGTRLTVT.